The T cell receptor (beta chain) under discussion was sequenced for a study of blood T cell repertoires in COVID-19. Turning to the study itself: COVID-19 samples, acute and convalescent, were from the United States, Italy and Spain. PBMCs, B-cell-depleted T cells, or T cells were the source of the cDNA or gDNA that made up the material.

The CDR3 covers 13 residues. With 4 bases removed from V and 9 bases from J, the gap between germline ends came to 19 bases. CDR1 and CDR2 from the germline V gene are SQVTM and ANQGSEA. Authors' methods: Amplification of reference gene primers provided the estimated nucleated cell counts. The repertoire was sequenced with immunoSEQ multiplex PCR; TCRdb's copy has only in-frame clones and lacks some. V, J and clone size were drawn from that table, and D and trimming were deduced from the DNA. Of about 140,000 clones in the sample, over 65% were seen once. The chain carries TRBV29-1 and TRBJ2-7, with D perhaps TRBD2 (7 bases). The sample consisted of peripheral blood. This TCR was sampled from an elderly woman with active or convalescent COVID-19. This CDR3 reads CSVVPGEGSGQYF. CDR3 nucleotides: TGCAGCGTTGTCCCAGGGGAGGGTTCGGGGCAGTACTTC.